This paragraph reports one T cell receptor beta chain. Looked up from germline, CDR1 is SGHAT and CDR2 is FQNNGV. This CDR3 has 13 amino acids. Trimming shortened V by 5 bases and J by 8 bases, and 15 bases separated the two germline ends. Those enrolled in Seattle joined during active infection and were followed longitudinally afterward. These data come from a study of blood T cell repertoires in COVID-19. Study overall: Spain, Italy and the United States supplied samples that represented acute and convalescent COVID-19. From T cells, B-cell-depleted T cells, or PBMCs came the material, which was cDNA or gDNA.

In the authors' workflow: Reference gene primer amplification gave estimated nucleated cell counts. Sequenced by immunoSEQ multiplex PCR; TCRdb stores in-frame clones only, minus some. V and J calls and clone size are given by that table; D and trimming were obtained from the DNA. The sample shows some 520,000 clones, roughly 89% of them seen only once. The gene calls are TRBV11-2 and TRBJ1-2; D call uncertain. Sample: peripheral blood. The sequence was obtained from a man younger than 35 with COVID-19, enrolled during active disease. In DNA form, the CDR3 reads TGTGCCAGCAGCCCGACCGGGGAGAGGGGCTACACCTTC. Protein sequence: CASSPTGERGYTF.